A selection of T cell receptor beta chains follows, all from one sample in a study of blood T cells in healthy people across ages. TCRdb re-derived calls from the 5' RACE reads in MiXCR, one entry per CDR3 protein. Of some 730,000 distinct CDR3 sequences in the sample, 22% were seen once. Sequencing was carried out using blood. The source of these receptors is a man in his 70s in good health. Each CDR3 is given with its conserved first and last residue.

V: TRBV9
J: TRBJ2-4
CDR3: CASSVGASGGATAKNIQYF

V: TRBV6-5
J: TRBJ1-1
CDR3: CASRYGQAQNTEAFF

V: TRBV27
J: TRBJ2-5
CDR3: CASSFRRSQETQYF

V: TRBV7-8
J: TRBJ2-3
CDR3: CASSFNRGTDTQYF

V: TRBV12-3/TRBV12-4
J: TRBJ2-5
CDR3: CASSWAYQETQYF

V: TRBV28
J: TRBJ1-3
CDR3: CATLDSSGNTIYF

V: TRBV28
J: TRBJ2-7
CDR3: CASSFAPGLAYEQYF

V: TRBV7-9
J: TRBJ2-3
CDR3: CASSTDIGTDTQYF

V: TRBV7-2
J: TRBJ2-1
CDR3: CASSFSGVSYNEQFF

V: TRBV14
J: TRBJ1-2
CDR3: CASSQAGTHYGYTF

V: TRBV4-3
J: TRBJ1-4
CDR3: CASSQQGRVAEKLFF

V: TRBV7-2
J: TRBJ2-1
CDR3: CASRPAGGRYNEQFF

V: TRBV20-1
J: TRBJ2-7
CDR3: CGADSSYEQYF

V: TRBV3-1
J: TRBJ2-4
CDR3: CASSLGTGIQYF

V: TRBV12-3/TRBV12-4
J: TRBJ2-7
CDR3: CASSLLVGEQYF

V: TRBV5-1
J: TRBJ2-3
CDR3: CASSWEASGSGADTQYF

V: TRBV27
J: TRBJ2-5
CDR3: CASSLRTGGIETQYF

V: TRBV12-3/TRBV12-4
J: TRBJ1-1
CDR3: CASGRQGPEAFF

V: TRBV28
J: TRBJ2-1
CDR3: CASSPPQSSYNEQFF

V: TRBV29-1
J: TRBJ1-4
CDR3: CSVEGSPGRGKLFF

V: TRBV7-7
J: TRBJ2-5
CDR3: CASSLGQGNIGTQYF

V: TRBV7-9
J: TRBJ1-5
CDR3: CASSSLNQPQHF

V: TRBV5-1
J: TRBJ1-1
CDR3: CASSLRTGTTEAFF

V: TRBV6-6
J: TRBJ2-7
CDR3: CASSYSTSGALEQYF

V: TRBV6-5
J: TRBJ1-2
CDR3: CASSSSRGGYGYTF

V: TRBV28
J: TRBJ1-4
CDR3: CASSLFPTGREKLFF

V: TRBV6-1
J: TRBJ1-2
CDR3: CASSGVAPPISYGYTF

V: TRBV20-1
J: TRBJ2-1
CDR3: CSARDPRTGPYNEQFF

V: TRBV5-1
J: TRBJ2-3
CDR3: CASSQYRGAADTQYF

V: TRBV7-9
J: TRBJ1-4
CDR3: CASSRTGGINEKLFF

V: TRBV20-1
J: TRBJ1-2
CDR3: CSGGIGYGYTF

V: TRBV3-1
J: TRBJ2-5
CDR3: CASSQRSGQQYF

V: TRBV5-1
J: TRBJ2-7
CDR3: CASSWDRDRSYEQYF

V: TRBV12-3/TRBV12-4
J: TRBJ2-3
CDR3: CASSSRGSGGASADTQYF

V: TRBV20-1
J: NA
CDR3: CSVIPGTGWYEQYF

V: TRBV5-1
J: TRBJ1-1
CDR3: CASSLNFGTRYSTEAFF

V: TRBV28
J: TRBJ1-4
CDR3: CASRFGGGINEKLFF

V: TRBV6-6
J: TRBJ2-3
CDR3: CASSSPLVSSTDTQYF

V: TRBV6-2/TRBV6-3
J: TRBJ2-1
CDR3: CASSIIAGFYNEQFF

V: TRBV5-1
J: NA
CDR3: CASSLQGETYEQYF

V: TRBV7-8
J: TRBJ2-1
CDR3: CASSPPDRYNEQFF

V: TRBV9
J: TRBJ2-1
CDR3: CASSVATSTGTNYNEQFF

V: TRBV12-3/TRBV12-4
J: TRBJ1-3
CDR3: CASSWSGGASGNTIYF

V: TRBV19
J: TRBJ2-5
CDR3: CASSRDRQEAQYF

V: TRBV3-1
J: TRBJ2-1
CDR3: CASSQVTSQQFF

V: TRBV27
J: TRBJ2-1
CDR3: CASRARYNEQFF

V: TRBV12-3/TRBV12-4
J: TRBJ1-3
CDR3: CASSIDFPGFGNTIYF

V: TRBV12-5
J: TRBJ2-3
CDR3: CASGRGLASDTQYF

V: TRBV3-1
J: TRBJ1-1
CDR3: CASSPIPSLNTEAFF

V: TRBV24-1
J: TRBJ1-1
CDR3: CATSVTATLSLNTEAFF

V: TRBV6-1
J: TRBJ2-1
CDR3: CASSPDRGQYNEQFF

V: TRBV5-1
J: TRBJ2-3
CDR3: CASSLNGLTDTQYF

V: TRBV29-1
J: TRBJ2-3
CDR3: CSVDETGVRVDTQYF

V: TRBV28
J: TRBJ2-1
CDR3: CASMWTNNEQFF

V: TRBV20-1
J: TRBJ2-1
CDR3: CSVALAGRDNEQFF